This TCR beta chain was observed in a study of T cells after yellow fever vaccination. Whole-study findings and limits: Researchers report a weaker secondary response that nonetheless peaked faster, day 5 versus 15.

This CDR3 spans 17 amino acids. There are a few counts of this clonotype. Its target is not known. TCRdb re-derived calls from the 5' RACE reads in MiXCR, one entry per CDR3 protein. The table lists more than 450,000 distinct CDR3 sequences, 21% of them singletons. The sample consisted of PBMCs, taken more than 20 days after the first yellow fever vaccination. The sequence came from a man aged 18 to 29 who received the YFV17D yellow fever vaccine. The chain combines TRBV21-1 with TRBJ1-1; the DNA was not compared with TRBD1, the D call given in the table. TRBV21-1 is a documented pseudogene. Here the CDR3 DNA reads TGTGCCAGCAGCAAAGGGGGCGTAGGGGCCATGAACACTGAAGCTTTCTTT. Amino acids: CASSKGGVGAMNTEAFF.